These 12 T cell receptor beta chains were sequenced from one sample in a study of neurological immune-mediated disorders. As for time point: longitudinal time-point 1 (baseline). TCRdb passed the 5' RACE reads through MiXCR, listing each CDR3 protein once. The sample carries about 71,000 distinct CDR3 sequences, 10% recorded once. Sequencing was performed on PBMCs. These receptor sequences come from a man aged 25 to 40 in good health.

In this sample, this clonotype turned up many times. V is TRBV20-1 and J is TRBJ1-5, with unresolved D. The CDR3 has 13 residues. V was cut by 6 bases and J by 0 bases, with 9 bases left in between. Germline V gives CDR1 DFQATT, CDR2 SNEGSKA (reference sequence). The CDR3 region is CSAAVTSNQPQHF. CDR3 DNA sequence: TGCAGTGCCGCTGTCACTAGCAATCAGCCCCAGCATTTT.

The sample holds one count of this clonotype. An end of the junction does not agree with germline; a read error may underlie this. This sequence joins TRBV12-3 or TRBV12-4 and TRBJ2-5; D remains unclear. The CDR3 spans 15 residues. CDR3 coding DNA: TGTGCCAGCAGCAAGGCGGCTGTGGGGTTGGAGACACAGTACTTC. This sequence encodes CASSKAAVGLETQYF.

The sample holds many counts of this clonotype. The V call is TRBV10-1, the J call TRBJ2-5, with D possibly TRBD1 on 5 matching bases. The length of the CDR3 is 14 residues. Germline-derived CDR1 and CDR2 are WNHNN and SYGVQD (reference sequence). V was clipped by 2 bases and J by 1 base, with 8 bases between them. CDR3 DNA: TGCGCCAGCAGTGAGACAGGTTTCCAAGAGACCCAGTACTTC. This translates into CASSETGFQETQYF.

The CDR3 region is CASNLAGGPSYEQYF. CDR3 nucleotide sequence: TGTGCCAGCAATCTAGCGGGGGGACCCTCCTACGAGCAGTACTTC. The chain has TRBV28 and TRBJ2-7; 11 bases are shared with TRBD2. CDR3 size: 15 residues. The junction had 5 bases not matched to a gene; V was cut back by 7 bases and J by 0 bases. Germline lookup yields CDR1 MDHEN and CDR2 SYDVKM. Variable domain in full (rest from reference TRBV28 and TRBJ2-7): DVKVTQSSRYLVKRTGEKVFLECVQDMDHENMFWYRQDPGLGLRLIYFSYDVKMKEKGDIPEGYSVSREKKERFSLILESASTNQTSMYLCASNLAGGPSYEQYFGPGTRLTVT.

This clonotype was recorded many times. J is TRBJ2-3 and V is TRBV11-2; D gene unclear. The CDR3 contains 16 residues. Germline V gene data show CDR1 as SGHAT and CDR2 as FQNNGV. The V end lost 1 base, the J end lost 2 bases, and 13 bases lay between the germline ends. The CDR3 DNA reads TGTGCCAGCAGCTTAGCGGAACGGACCTCCACAGATACGCAGTATTTT. Its translation is CASSLAERTSTDTQYF. Drawing the rest from reference TRBV11-2 and TRBJ2-3, the complete variable domain is EAGVAQSPRYKIIEKRQSVAFWCNPISGHATLYWYQQILGQGPKLLIQFQNNGVVDDSQLPKDRFSAERLKGVDSTLKIQPAKLEDSAVYLCASSLAERTSTDTQYFGPGTRLTVL.

This clonotype showed up many times. J is TRBJ2-2 and V is TRBV5-5; maybe TRBD1 (6 bases). The CDR3 totals 15 residues. Per germline, CDR1 SGHKS and CDR2 YYEKEE (reference sequence). V lost 4 bases to trimming and J lost 1 base, with 11 bases between them. The CDR3 reads CASSRGQLNTGELFF. The CDR3 DNA follows: TGTGCCAGCAGCCGTGGACAGTTGAACACCGGGGAGCTGTTTTTT.

At least ten counts were recorded for this clonotype. The chain links TRBV6-2 or TRBV6-3 to TRBJ2-7, with D unresolved. This CDR3 contains 12 residues. Trimming shortened V by 8 bases and J by 2 bases, and 10 bases separated the two germline ends. Germline CDR1 is MNHEY and CDR2 is SVGEGT. The CDR3 DNA sequence: TGTGCCAGCGGATTCACTACCTACGAGCAGTACTTC. It specifies CASGFTTYEQYF.

Notes on this clonotype: No DNA is shown, since the ends of the CDR3 on it are uncertain; the CDR3 is the one TCRdb lists. The rearrangement links TRBV7-9 to TRBJ1-3. Germline assignment: CDR1 SEHNR and CDR2 FQNEAQ (reference sequence). Ends included, the CDR3 has 19 residues. CDR3 region: CASSFYICSARDIGNTIYF.

Only a few counts were recorded for this clonotype. The chain joins TRBV2 to TRBJ1-5, with 9 bases matching TRBD1. The ends lost 6 bases at V and 7 bases at J; junction bases unmatched: 10. Germline CDR1 SNHLY, CDR2 FYNNEI. The CDR3 has 15 amino acids. CDR3 DNA: TGTGCCAGCAGATTGGAACAGGGGGCTTCCCAGCCCCAGCATTTT. Translated: CASRLEQGASQPQHF. Filled out from reference TRBV2 and TRBJ1-5, the complete variable domain reads EPEVTQTPSHQVTQMGQEVILRCVPISNHLYFYWYRQILGQKVEFLVSFYNNEISEKSEIFDDQFSVERPDGSNFTLKIRSTKLEDSAMYFCASRLEQGASQPQHFGDGTRLSIL.

In this sample, this clonotype turned up many times. The V call is TRBV5-1, the J call TRBJ2-6; D might be TRBD1 (5 bases). The length of the CDR3 is 16 residues. The germline gives CDR1 SGHRS, CDR2 YFSETQ. The V end lost 0 bases, the J end lost 3 bases, and 10 bases lay between the germline ends. The CDR3 DNA is TGCGCCAGCAGCTTGGAGGCAGGGAATGGGGCCAACGTCCTGACTTTC. The encoded protein is CASSLEAGNGANVLTF.

This clonotype appeared many times. V gene TRBV4-2 combines with J gene TRBJ2-3; D is ambiguous. The ends were cut back, 0 bases at V and 2 bases at J, with 9 bases in the middle. CDR3 length: 15 residues. The germline CDR1 and CDR2 sequences are LGHNA and YNFKEQ. The CDR3 here is CASSQDGRYTDTQYF. For the CDR3, the DNA is TGTGCCAGCAGCCAAGATGGCAGATACACAGATACGCAGTATTTT.

This clonotype showed up many times. The genes are TRBV9 and TRBJ2-7; tentatively, D is TRBD1 or TRBD2 (6 bases each). The CDR3 is 15 residues long. Per the germline V gene, CDR1 is SGDLS and CDR2 is YYNGEE. Trimming removed 1 base from V and 1 base from J, with 12 bases in between. CDR3 sequence reads: CASSVRGGSSYEQYF. For the CDR3, the DNA is TGTGCCAGCAGCGTACGAGGGGGGAGTTCCTACGAGCAGTACTTC. The full variable domain, with the rest looked up from reference TRBV9 and TRBJ2-7, is DSGVTQTPKHLITATGQRVTLRCSPRSGDLSVYWYQQSLDQGLQFLIQYYNGEERAKGNILERFSAQQFPDLHSELNLSSLELGDSALYFCASSVRGGSSYEQYFGPGTRLTVT.